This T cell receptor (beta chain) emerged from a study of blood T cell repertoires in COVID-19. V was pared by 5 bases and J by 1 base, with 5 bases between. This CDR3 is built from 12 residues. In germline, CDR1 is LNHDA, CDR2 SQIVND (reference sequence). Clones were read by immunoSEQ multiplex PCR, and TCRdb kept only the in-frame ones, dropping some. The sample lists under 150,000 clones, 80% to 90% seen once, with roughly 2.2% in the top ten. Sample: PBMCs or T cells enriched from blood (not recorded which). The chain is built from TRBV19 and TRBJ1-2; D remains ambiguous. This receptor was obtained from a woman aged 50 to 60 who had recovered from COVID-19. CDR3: CASSPNNYGYTF. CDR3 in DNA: TGTGCCAGTAGTCCTAATAACTATGGCTACACCTTC.